This T cell receptor beta chain was found in a study of CD8+ T cells in alopecia areata. In each case, RNA was isolated and then reverse transcribed into cDNA as the sequencing template. This table comes from immunoSEQ multiplex PCR, and its TCRdb copy is limited to in-frame clones, with some not included. There are 150,000 or so clones in the sample; around 54% occur only once, and about 4.3% lies in the top ten. Worth noting for this clone: The target antigen is unknown.

Overall study results and limits: Mouse data revealed clearer TCR sharing than patient data did, a gap possibly tied to HLA.

Sequencing was performed on CD4+ T cells sorted from blood. The TCR originated in a human donor in good health.

The chain's CDR3 is CASRIDYTDTQYF. The CDR3 nucleotides read TGTGCCAGCCGTATCGACTACACAGATACGCAGTATTTT. This chain links TRBV6-1 with TRBJ2-3, with D tentatively TRBD2 (5 bases). The length of the CDR3 is 13 residues. The germline V gene has CDR1 MNHNS and CDR2 SASEGT. Trimming pared 8 bases from V and 2 bases from J, leaving 11 bases between.